A single sample is the source of the 32 T cell receptor beta chains below, sequenced in a study of T cell responses to AZD1222 COVID-19 vaccine. Assay used: immunoSEQ multiplex PCR; TCRdb lists only in-frame clones, some missing. The sample lists 75,000 to 95,000 clones, roughly nine tenths occurring once. The source material was peripheral blood, sampled on day 0 of MenACWY control vaccination. These TCRs come from an adult in good health.

The chain joins TRBV7-2 to TRBJ1-2, with TRBD1 as a possible D gene (5 bases). Trimming removed 3 bases at V and 7 bases at J, with 6 bases between. The CDR3 covers 11 residues. Germline values: CDR1 SGHTA, CDR2 FQGNSA. CDR3 bases: TGTGCCAGCAGCTTTAGGGGTGGCTACACCTTC. Protein: CASSFRGGYTF.

This chain connects TRBV19 to TRBJ1-2; D call uncertain. CDR3 length: 15 amino acids. Trimming left V 4 bases short and J 0 bases short, with 12 bases between. Germline V CDR1 and CDR2: LNHDA, SQIVND (reference sequence). Written as DNA, the CDR3 is TGTGCCAGTAGTACGACCAGATTAGCTAACTATGGCTACACCTTC. Amino acid sequence: CASSTTRLANYGYTF.

The rearrangement joins TRBV6-2 or TRBV6-3 to TRBJ1-2; D perhaps matches TRBD1 (6 bases). The CDR3 contains 14 residues. Trimming removed 2 bases at V and 4 bases at J, with 11 bases between. The germline gives CDR1 MNHEY, CDR2 SVGEGT. The CDR3 DNA reads as TGTGCCAGCAGTTACCCGGACAGAGTCTATGGCTACACCTTC. Its protein product is CASSYPDRVYGYTF.

The chain is built from TRBV18 and TRBJ1-4; 7 bases align to TRBD1. This CDR3 region has 15 residues. CDR1 KGHSH and CDR2 LQKENI come from the germline V gene. Losses at the gene ends were 3 bases for V and 2 bases for J; bases not matched to a gene: 3. The CDR3 sequence is CASSPTGETNEKLFF. The CDR3 DNA follows: TGTGCCAGCTCACCTACAGGGGAGACTAATGAAAAACTGTTTTTT.

This clone has only a few counts. CDR3 loop: CASSQDRDRGATISYEQYF. The CDR3 DNA follows: TGCGCCAGCAGCCAAGATAGGGACAGGGGGGCGACGATCTCCTACGAGCAGTACTTC. The genes are TRBV4-3 and TRBJ2-7, with 11 bases matching TRBD1. V lost 0 bases, J lost 0 bases, and 10 bases stayed unmatched. CDR1 is LGHNA, CDR2 YSLEER, per germline. The CDR3 has 19 amino acids.

This clone was picked up one time. The J gene is TRBJ1-1, the V gene TRBV29-1; 7 positions match TRBD1. The J segment lost 1 base and the V segment lost 7 bases, leaving 6 bases of the junction unmatched. The CDR3 spans 13 residues. Germline-derived CDR1 and CDR2 are SQVTM and ANQGSEA. Written as DNA, the CDR3 is TGCAGCGCCGGGGGGACAGCGAACACTGAAGCTTTCTTT. Amino acid sequence: CSAGGTANTEAFF.

The rearrangement links TRBV4-1 to TRBJ2-5; possibly TRBD2 for D (6 bases). CDR1 and CDR2 from the germline V gene are MGHRA and YSYEKL. This CDR3 contains 14 residues. Trimming cost V 8 bases and J 1 base, with 14 bases left between them. The CDR3 region is CASALPGVQETQYF. The CDR3 DNA reads as TGCGCCAGCGCTCTTCCGGGGGTCCAAGAGACCCAGTACTTC.

This clone has only one observation. V and J are TRBV11-3 and TRBJ1-1; maybe TRBD1 (5 bases). The V gene lost 3 bases and the J gene lost 0 bases, with 8 bases spanning the gap. Germline CDR1 SGHNT, CDR2 YENEEA. CDR3 length: 14 amino acids. The chain's CDR3 is CASSFTGLNTEAFF. CDR3 DNA sequence: TGTGCCAGCAGCTTTACAGGCCTGAACACTGAAGCTTTCTTT.

V is TRBV6-5 and J is TRBJ2-7; D is unclear. The germline V gene has CDR1 MNHEY and CDR2 SVGAGI. V lost 0 bases to trimming and J lost 2 bases, with 8 bases between them. The CDR3 is 14 amino acids. CDR3 nucleotide sequence: TGTGCCAGCAGTTACTCGGCAGGCCCCTACGAGCAGTACTTC. It yields the protein CASSYSAGPYEQYF.

The chain joins TRBV4-2 to TRBJ2-2; 14 bases map to TRBD2. Germline trimming cut 2 bases from V and 8 bases from J; bases unmatched to any gene: 10. Germline CDR1 LGHNA, CDR2 YNFKEQ. The CDR3 has 18 amino acids. The CDR3 region has the DNA TGTGCCAGCAGCCAAACCATCAGACTAGCGGGGGGGCCTGGGGAGCTGTTTTTT. Protein sequence: CASSQTIRLAGGPGELFF.

The chain employs TRBV5-5 and TRBJ1-2; maybe TRBD1 (6 bases). Trimming removed 0 bases at V and 4 bases at J, with 16 bases between. The germline V gene encodes CDR1 SGHKS and CDR2 YYEKEE (reference sequence). The CDR3 has 16 amino acids. The CDR3 sequence: CASSLGYRGGAYGYTF. In DNA form, the CDR3 reads TGTGCCAGCAGCTTGGGATACAGAGGGGGGGCCTATGGCTACACCTTC.

The chain carries TRBV3-1 (or the pseudogene TRBV3-2) and TRBJ2-2; the D is unclear. V was shortened by 3 bases and J by 4 bases, with 3 bases between the two germline ends. Germline loops: CDR1 LGHDT, CDR2 YNNKEL (reference sequence). The CDR3 spans 12 residues. CDR3 sequence reads: CASSHSTGELFF. The DNA of the CDR3 is TGTGCCAGCAGCCATTCCACCGGGGAGCTGTTTTTT.

The rearrangement joins TRBV7-6 to TRBJ2-2; D call uncertain. The length of the CDR3 is 18 residues. Trimming cost V 2 bases and J 0 bases, with 16 bases left between them. Germline V gene data show CDR1 as SGHVS and CDR2 as FNYEAQ. Written as DNA, the CDR3 is TGTGCCAGCAGCTTAAGGACGATCAACTTCGCGAACACCGGGGAGCTGTTTTTT. The encoded protein is CASSLRTINFANTGELFF. Combining the CDR3 with reference TRBV7-6 and TRBJ2-2 gives the whole variable domain GAGVSQSPRYKVTKRGQDVALRCDPISGHVSLYWYRQALGQGPEFLTYFNYEAQQDKSGLPNDRFSAERPEGSISTLTIQRTEQRDSAMYRCASSLRTINFANTGELFFGEGSRLTVL.

This clone was recorded many times. This chain uses TRBV3-1 (or the pseudogene TRBV3-2) with TRBJ2-2; 14 nucleotides line up with TRBD2. Germline V CDR1 and CDR2: LGHDT, YNNKEL (reference sequence). CDR3 length: 18 residues. With V trimmed by 0 bases and J by 4 bases, 4 bases remained unmatched. The CDR3 bases are TGTGCCAGCAGCCAAGATGCGGGACTAGCGGGGGTCACCGGGGAGCTGTTTTTT. This gives the protein CASSQDAGLAGVTGELFF.

This clone was seen only once. The gene calls are TRBV4-2 and TRBJ2-5; D possibly matches TRBD1 or TRBD2 (5 bases each). Per germline, CDR1 LGHNA and CDR2 YNFKEQ. Trimming stripped 1 base from V and 5 bases from J, with 14 bases between. CDR3 size: 15 residues. The CDR3: CASSQAVGVAETQYF. The CDR3 DNA is TGTGCCAGCAGCCAAGCGGTGGGGGTTGCGGAGACCCAGTACTTC.

The chain couples TRBV5-1 to TRBJ2-7; 11 nucleotides line up with TRBD2. In germline, CDR1 is SGHRS, CDR2 YFSETQ. This CDR3 has 14 amino acids. V trimming: 4 bases; J trimming: 4 bases; junction bases outside the gene matches: 4. The CDR3: CASSHSGGEYEQYF. For the CDR3, the DNA is TGCGCCAGCAGCCATAGCGGGGGGGAGTACGAGCAGTACTTC.

V and J are TRBV9 and TRBJ2-2, with TRBD1 matching 7 bases. Trimming took 4 bases from V and 3 from J; bases not matched to a gene: 9. The CDR3 consists of 16 residues. CDR1 and CDR2 (germline): SGDLS, YYNGEE. In nucleotides, the CDR3 is TGTGCCAGCAGCCCCCAGACAGGGCGGGACACCGGGGAGCTGTTTTTT. It translates to CASSPQTGRDTGELFF.

V gene TRBV5-1 combines with J gene TRBJ1-2; D is undetermined. Germline V gene lookup returns CDR1 SGHRS and CDR2 YFSETQ. This CDR3 is built from 15 residues. The V gene lost 0 bases and the J gene lost 8 bases, with 17 bases spanning the gap. The CDR3 DNA reads TGCGCCAGCAGCTTGGAGATTAGGACCCAAGGGGGCTACACCTTC. This sequence encodes CASSLEIRTQGGYTF.

The chain couples TRBV20-1 to TRBJ2-3; possible D gene TRBD2, 6 bases. The CDR3 loop spans 12 amino acids. Trimming took 3 bases from V and 4 from J, leaving 8 bases between them. The germline V gene has CDR1 DFQATT and CDR2 SNEGSKA (reference sequence). This chain's CDR3 is CSASSGADTQYF. The CDR3 DNA sequence: TGCAGTGCTAGTTCGGGGGCAGATACGCAGTATTTT.

This sequence joins TRBV5-1 and TRBJ1-6; D gene unclear. CDR1 SGHRS and CDR2 YFSETQ come from the germline V gene. The CDR3 length is 15 residues. The V end lost 1 base, the J end lost 7 bases, and 12 bases lay between the germline ends. The CDR3, as DNA: TGCGCCAGCAGCTTGAAAGAATCGGTCAATTCACCCCTCCACTTT. This encodes CASSLKESVNSPLHF.

This chain connects TRBV30 to TRBJ1-4, with 7 nucleotides matching TRBD1. Germline lookup yields CDR1 GTSNPN and CDR2 SVGIG (reference sequence). This CDR3 contains 11 residues. J lost 8 bases, V lost 5 bases, and 2 bases had no gene match. CDR3 residues: CAWGQVEKLFF. CDR3 DNA sequence: TGTGCCTGGGGACAGGTGGAAAAACTGTTTTTT.

This rearrangement joins TRBV20-1 to TRBJ1-2; no firm D call. Germline lookup yields CDR1 DFQATT and CDR2 SNEGSKA (reference sequence). V was shortened by 1 base and J by 4 bases, with 1 base between the two germline ends. This CDR3 has 10 amino acids. The CDR3 is CSARAYGYTF. The CDR3 DNA reads as TGCAGTGCTAGAGCCTATGGCTACACCTTC.

This chain connects TRBV4-1 to TRBJ1-1; D unclear. The germline V gene encodes CDR1 MGHRA and CDR2 YSYEKL. The CDR3 has 15 residues. Trimming took off 2 bases at V and 12 bases at J, with 22 bases between the two ends. The CDR3 spells CASSQPPGPTLRTFF. The CDR3 bases are TGCGCCAGCAGCCAACCCCCCGGCCCTACCCTTAGGACTTTCTTT.

This clone was detected only once. V and J are TRBV6-2 or TRBV6-3 and TRBJ2-3, with D perhaps matching TRBD2 (5 bases). V lost 4 bases to trimming and J lost 4 bases, with 9 bases between them. The CDR3 loop spans 13 amino acids. Germline CDR1 and CDR2: MNHEY and SVGEGT. CDR3 bases: TGTGCCAGCAGTTCCACTAGATCAGATACGCAGTATTTT. Amino acids: CASSSTRSDTQYF.

V gene TRBV30 combines with J gene TRBJ1-1; a possible D gene is TRBD1 (6 bases). This CDR3 spans 14 amino acids. Trimming stripped 0 bases from V and 3 bases from J, with 11 bases between. Germline CDR1 is GTSNPN and CDR2 is SVGIG (reference sequence). The CDR3 region is CAWSVQGRDTEAFF. CDR3 in DNA: TGTGCCTGGAGTGTTCAGGGGCGGGACACTGAAGCTTTCTTT. Full variable domain (rest looked up from reference TRBV30 and TRBJ1-1): SQTIHQWPATLVQPVGSPLSLECTVEGTSNPNLYWYRQAAGRGLQLLFYSVGIGQISSEVPQNLSASRPQDRQFILSSKKLLLSDSGFYLCAWSVQGRDTEAFFGQGTRLTVV.

V usage is TRBV4-3 and J usage is TRBJ1-1; D is unclear. Trimming cost V 4 bases and J 8 bases, with 14 bases left between them. The CDR3 is 13 amino acids. Germline values: CDR1 LGHNA, CDR2 YSLEER. The CDR3 reads CASSPRVLQEAFF. CDR3 DNA: TGCGCCAGCAGCCCCCGGGTCCTCCAAGAAGCTTTCTTT.

This chain links TRBV7-8 with TRBJ2-7; D unclear. CDR1 is SGHVS, CDR2 FQNEAQ, per germline. The CDR3 sequence is 12 residues long. V lost 5 bases, J lost 3 bases, and 8 bases lay in between. The CDR3 region has the DNA TGTGCCAGCAGCCTCCGTTTCTACGAGCAGTACTTC. Translating it yields CASSLRFYEQYF.

The rearrangement uses TRBV9 and TRBJ2-2; D gene uncertain. The CDR3 has 15 amino acids. CDR1 is SGDLS, CDR2 YYNGEE, per germline. V dropped 5 bases and J dropped 4 bases, with 15 bases sitting between them. The chain's CDR3 is CASRPGHYSTGELFF. The CDR3 coding sequence is TGTGCCAGCAGGCCCGGGCATTATAGCACCGGGGAGCTGTTTTTT.

The J gene is TRBJ2-1, the V gene TRBV29-1; D may match TRBD1 or TRBD2 (5 bases each). Per germline, CDR1 SQVTM and CDR2 ANQGSEA. V was trimmed by 3 bases and J by 6 bases, leaving 18 bases between them. The CDR3 sequence is 15 residues long. CDR3 coding DNA: TGCAGCGTTGACCATGGGGGTTTGAGAGGCAATGAGCAGTTCTTC. Protein sequence: CSVDHGGLRGNEQFF.

V is TRBV7-9 and J is TRBJ1-1; D is undetermined. Germline V gene data show CDR1 as SEHNR and CDR2 as FQNEAQ (reference sequence). V dropped 2 bases and J dropped 5 bases, with 6 bases sitting between them. This CDR3 is built from 12 residues. CDR3 residues: CASSLIGTEAFF. The CDR3 coding sequence is TGTGCCAGCAGCTTAATTGGTACTGAAGCTTTCTTT.

The chain joins TRBV9 to TRBJ1-3; TRBD1 aligns across 8 bases. The CDR3 extends over 13 amino acids. Germline CDR1 is SGDLS and CDR2 is YYNGEE. J was trimmed by 11 bases and V by 3 bases; bases with no gene match: 7. The CDR3 sequence: CASSGDRRNAIYF. The CDR3 DNA is TGTGCCAGCAGCGGGGACAGGAGGAACGCCATATATTTT.

The chain has TRBV7-9 and TRBJ2-3; TRBD1 aligns across 7 bases. This CDR3 contains 18 residues. The trim removed 4 bases at V and 0 bases at J, leaving 13 bases unmatched. Germline V gene lookup returns CDR1 SEHNR and CDR2 FQNEAQ (reference sequence). The CDR3 DNA reads TGTGCCAGCAGCTCCGGGACAGCGATTCCCTTTAGCACAGATACGCAGTATTTT. Amino acid sequence: CASSSGTAIPFSTDTQYF.